Shown below are 12 T cell receptor beta chains from a single sample sequenced in a study of blood T cells in healthy people across ages. A second about 6 to 12 cycle PCR used barcoded and J-beta primers. TCRdb recomputed calls from the 5' RACE reads with MiXCR, one row per CDR3 protein. The sample records approximately 880,000 distinct CDR3 sequences, roughly 48% being singletons. Sequencing used blood. The receptors were gathered from a man aged 25-45 years in good health.

This chain joins TRBV20-1 and TRBJ2-7; tentatively, D is TRBD1 or TRBD2 (5 bases each). CDR3 length: 16 residues. Deletions cut 1 base from V and 0 bases from J, with 16 bases between. Germline-derived CDR1 and CDR2 are DFQATT and SNEGSKA (reference sequence). CDR3 nucleotide sequence: TGCAGTGCTAGAGCACATCGGGGCCTAACCTCCTACGAGCAGTACTTC. As protein: CSARAHRGLTSYEQYF.

The V and J genes are TRBV29-1 and TRBJ2-1; 12 positions agree with TRBD2. This CDR3 contains 16 residues. The germline gives CDR1 SQVTM, CDR2 ANQGSEA. Trimming at V came to 7 bases and at J to 3 bases, leaving 10 bases not matched to a gene. The CDR3 DNA reads as TGCAGCGCCTCATTGACTAGCGGGGGCCACTACAATGAGCAGTTCTTC. Its protein product is CSASLTSGGHYNEQFF.

V usage is TRBV20-1 and J usage is TRBJ1-6, with TRBD1 matching 8 bases. Germline V lookup: CDR1 DFQATT, CDR2 SNEGSKA (reference sequence). Losses at the gene ends were 3 bases for V and 9 bases for J; bases not matched to a gene: 10. CDR3 length: 15 residues. The CDR3 loop is CSASVTGGKGSPLHF. CDR3 DNA: TGCAGTGCTAGTGTTACAGGGGGTAAGGGTTCACCCCTCCACTTT.

A few counts support this clonotype. The rearrangement links TRBV6-5 to TRBJ1-1; D is unclear. V was trimmed by 2 bases and J by 2 bases, leaving 12 bases between them. CDR1 is MNHEY, CDR2 SVGAGI, per germline. The CDR3 runs to 15 residues. The CDR3 spells CASSYLDTPNTEAFF. The CDR3 DNA follows: TGTGCCAGCAGTTACCTTGATACACCTAACACTGAAGCTTTCTTT.

In this sample, this clonotype turned up many times. The V gene is TRBV4-2, the J gene TRBJ2-7; 7 bases line up with TRBD2. This CDR3 has 15 amino acids. In germline, CDR1 is LGHNA, CDR2 YNFKEQ. J lost 1 base, V lost 4 bases, and 7 bases had no gene match. CDR3 loop: CASSLTSAGSYEQYF. The CDR3 DNA is TGTGCCAGCAGCCTCACTAGCGCAGGGTCCTACGAGCAGTACTTC.

The gene calls are TRBV7-9 and TRBJ1-2; no clear D. Germline values: CDR1 SEHNR, CDR2 FQNEAQ (reference sequence). The CDR3 extends over 16 amino acids. V was cut by 1 base and J by 1 base, with 13 bases left in between. CDR3 protein: CASSLVVARLNYGYTF. For the CDR3, the DNA is TGTGCCAGCAGCTTAGTAGTTGCCAGACTTAACTATGGCTACACCTTC.

The chain uses TRBV28 and TRBJ2-4; possibly TRBD1 for D (5 bases). Between the trimmed V and J ends, which lost 8 bases and 0 bases, there was a span of 14 bases. Germline loops: CDR1 MDHEN, CDR2 SYDVKM. The CDR3 is 15 amino acids. CDR3 loop: CASGSSTAAKNIQYF. CDR3 nucleotides: TGTGCCAGCGGTTCCTCGACAGCAGCCAAAAACATTCAGTACTTC.

The chain joins TRBV10-3 to TRBJ2-1, with TRBD2 matching 12 bases. The CDR3 loop spans 17 amino acids. CDR1 is ENHRY, CDR2 SYGVKD, per germline. Losses at the gene ends were 6 bases for V and 1 base for J; bases not matched to a gene: 7. The CDR3 reads CAIRPTSGGKSYNEQFF. The DNA of the CDR3 is TGTGCCATCAGACCTACTAGCGGGGGGAAATCCTACAATGAGCAGTTCTTC.

This clonotype appeared a few times. The chain links TRBV5-1 to TRBJ1-4, with no clear D. The CDR3 covers 14 residues. The V end lost 2 bases, the J end lost 6 bases, and 11 bases lay between the germline ends. The germline CDR1 and CDR2 sequences are SGHRS and YFSETQ. Here the CDR3 DNA reads TGCGCCAGCAGCTTCGCAAAAATTGATGAAAAACTGTTTTTT. Translation gives CASSFAKIDEKLFF. Full variable domain (remainder filled in from reference TRBV5-1 and TRBJ1-4): KAGVTQTPRYLIKTRGQQVTLSCSPISGHRSVSWYQQTPGQGLQFLFEYFSETQRNKGNFPGRFSGRQFSNSRSEMNVSTLELGDSALYLCASSFAKIDEKLFFGSGTQLSVL.

This clonotype was counted between two and nine times. The chain employs TRBV5-6 and TRBJ1-2; 7 bases fit TRBD1. CDR3 length equals 14 residues. CDR1 and CDR2 (germline): SGHDT, YYEEEE. V shed 3 bases and J 7 bases; nucleotides not matched to a gene: 9. For the CDR3, the DNA is TGTGCCAGCAGCTGGGGACAGAGGGTAGGTGGCTACACCTTC. It yields the protein CASSWGQRVGGYTF.

The genes are TRBV29-1 and TRBJ2-4, with TRBD1 as a possible D gene (6 bases). Germline V lookup: CDR1 SQVTM, CDR2 ANQGSEA. The CDR3 extends over 15 amino acids. Trimming pared 5 bases from V and 3 bases from J, leaving 17 bases between. The CDR3 DNA follows: TGCAGCGTTTCCTTCACCCGGGACAACAAAAACATTCAGTACTTC. Its translation is CSVSFTRDNKNIQYF.

The V and J genes are TRBV7-3 and TRBJ1-1; maybe TRBD1 (6 bases). Looked up from germline, CDR1 is SGHTA and CDR2 is FQGTGA. Trimming took 5 bases from V and 4 from J, leaving 14 bases between them. The CDR3 contains 14 residues. The CDR3 spells CASSVWGQGTEAFF. For the CDR3, the DNA is TGTGCCAGCAGCGTGTGGGGGCAAGGCACTGAAGCTTTCTTT. Drawing the rest from reference TRBV7-3 and TRBJ1-1, the complete variable domain is GAGVSQTPSNKVTEKGKYVELRCDPISGHTALYWYRQSLGQGPEFLIYFQGTGAADDSGLPNDRFFAVRPEGSVSTLKIQRTERGDSAVYLCASSVWGQGTEAFFGQGTRLTVV.